Sequencing of this T cell receptor (beta chain) was carried out in a study of CD8 T cells in ankylosing spondylitis. V dropped 8 bases and J dropped 2; count of bases not matched to a gene: 6. The CDR3 contains 14 residues. The V gene's germline CDR1 is MNHNS and CDR2 SASEGT. TCRdb recomputed calls from the 5' RACE reads with MiXCR, one row per CDR3 protein. The sample contains some 120,000 distinct CDR3 sequences, roughly 15% of which appear only once. The sequence was collected from a female donor with ankylosing spondylitis or in good health (not recorded which). The V call is TRBV6-1, the J call TRBJ2-1; 7 bases agree with TRBD1. Sequencing was done on a sample of blood, either unsorted or a sorted T cell fraction (not recorded which). CDR3 DNA sequence: TGTGCCAGCGGAGGACAGGAGACCTACAATGAGCAGTTCTTC. This codes for CASGGQETYNEQFF.